The next 5 T cell receptor beta chains were all read from a single sample in a study of cytomegalovirus exposure and HLA in healthy donors. Primers for the PCR totalled 60 Vbeta and 13 Jbeta. Data came from immunoSEQ multiplex PCR; TCRdb stores just in-frame clones and leaves some out. In the table there are a few hundred thousand clones, 80% of which are singletons. The sequencing input was PBMCs. The receptor set was obtained from a girl under 10 years old in good health and CMV-seronegative.

V usage is TRBV4-1 and J usage is TRBJ1-2; 7 positions agree with TRBD1. V dropped 0 bases and J dropped 4; count of bases not matched to a gene: 14. Looked up from germline, CDR1 is MGHRA and CDR2 is YSYEKL. The CDR3 is 18 amino acids. CDR3 sequence (DNA): TGCGCCAGCAGCCAAGATGGGGGGACAGCGTCCCCCGTCTATGGCTACACCTTC. As protein: CASSQDGGTASPVYGYTF.

V is TRBV14 and J is TRBJ1-6; the D gene is possibly TRBD1 (5 bases). Deletions cut 2 bases from V and 9 bases from J, with 5 bases between. CDR3 length equals 12 residues. CDR1 is SGHDN and CDR2 is FVKESK in the germline V gene. CDR3 nucleotide sequence: TGTGCCAGCAGCCAACAGGGTTCACCCCTCCACTTT. This encodes CASSQQGSPLHF. Together with reference TRBV14 and TRBJ1-6, the CDR3 gives the full variable domain: EAGVTQFPSHSVIEKGQTVTLRCDPISGHDNLYWYRRVMGKEIKFLLHFVKESKQDESGMPNNRFLAERTGGTYSTLKVQPAELEDSGVYFCASSQQGSPLHFGNGTRLTVT.

V gene TRBV27 combines with J gene TRBJ1-2, with TRBD1 as a possible D gene (5 bases). The CDR3 covers 14 residues. The V gene's germline CDR1 is MNHEY and CDR2 SMNVEV (reference sequence). The germline V and J ends were trimmed by 2 bases and 3 bases, with 10 bases remaining between them. CDR3 amino acids: CASSLQGRDYGYTF. CDR3 nucleotide sequence: TGTGCCAGCAGTTTACAGGGCAGAGACTATGGCTACACCTTC.

The chain links TRBV4-2 to TRBJ2-4, with 7 bases lining up with TRBD2. J lost 0 bases, V lost 2 bases, and 7 bases had no gene match. The CDR3 has 17 amino acids. In germline, CDR1 is LGHNA, CDR2 YNFKEQ. The CDR3 loop is CASSQHSSGLAKNIQYF. CDR3 coding DNA: TGTGCCAGCAGCCAACACTCTAGCGGCCTAGCCAAAAACATTCAGTACTTC.

The chain has TRBV18 and TRBJ1-4; 9 bases match TRBD1. Germline CDR1 reads KGHSH; CDR2 reads LQKENI. This CDR3 has 15 residues. V lost 3 bases, J lost 4 bases, and 3 bases stayed unmatched. Here the CDR3 reads CASSPGQGYNEKLFF. For the CDR3, the DNA is TGTGCCAGCTCACCGGGACAGGGCTATAATGAAAAACTGTTTTTT. Drawing the rest from reference TRBV18 and TRBJ1-4, the complete variable domain is NAGVMQNPRHLVRRRGQEARLRCSPMKGHSHVYWYRQLPEEGLKFMVYLQKENIIDESGMPKERFSAEFPKEGPSILRIQQVVRGDSAAYFCASSPGQGYNEKLFFGSGTQLSVL.